The TCR beta chain described here comes from a study of T cell responses to AZD1222 COVID-19 vaccine. Points from the study as a whole: A reported finding is that nearly half of spike-specific TCRs target unmutated variant regions. The donors showed a predominance of white British ancestry and of females, with possible underestimation of clonal diversity. None of the repertoires were sampled until the peak T cell response had passed. The span of vaccine-associated CD4 TCRs extended across spike, with dominance at 160-218 and 743-854.

This clone has only one observation. Its specificity is not known. Assay: immunoSEQ multiplex PCR; the TCRdb copy retains only in-frame clones and omits some. The data hold 150,000 or so clones, with about 92% observed a single time. This sequence originates from an adult in good health. Material: peripheral blood, obtained on day 0 of AZD1222 vaccination.

The chain's CDR3 is CASSLGGQPQHF. The CDR3 nucleotides read TGTGCCAGCAGTTTAGGTGGACAGCCCCAGCATTTT. V and J are TRBV12-3 or TRBV12-4 and TRBJ1-5; D remains unclear. The CDR3 sequence is 12 residues long. V shed 1 base and J shed 7 bases, with 5 bases lying between them.